This record covers a single T cell receptor beta chain. Its antigen is not known. This CDR3 region has 14 residues. Germline CDR1 SNHLY, CDR2 FYNNEI. J lost 5 bases, V lost 4 bases, and 6 bases had no gene match. The PCR used 60 Vbeta and 13 Jbeta primers. Assay: immunoSEQ multiplex PCR; the TCRdb copy retains only in-frame clones and omits some. In the table there are some 180,000 clones, roughly 87% of which are singletons. The record originates from a study of cytomegalovirus exposure and HLA in healthy donors. Whole-study results and caveats: Listed as cytomegalovirus-associated were 150 to 200 TCR beta chains. In a later analysis, parvovirus B19, influenza, CMV and Epstein-Barr virus appeared linked to several top co-occurrence clusters.

The chain has TRBV2 and TRBJ2-3, with 7 bases identical to TRBD2. Sequenced sample: PBMCs. The clonotype was recovered from a boy between 2 and 10 years old in good health and CMV-seronegative. The CDR3 is CASSGGLAGDTQYF. In DNA form, the CDR3 reads TGTGCCAGCAGTGGGGGTTTAGCGGGAGATACGCAGTATTTT.